The 9 T cell receptor beta chains in this list originate from one sample, sequenced in a study of T cell repertoires in cytomegalovirus infection (dated by TCRdb to between 2018 and 2021). The listed sequencing device is Illumina HiSeq 1500. TCRdb trimmed public reads at Q25 via fastp, called clones via MiXCR and kept in-frame beta chains. Each entry merges the rows of one CDR3 protein and shows their most common DNA and genes. Recorded for this sample are around 530,000 distinct CDR3 sequences; around 27% of them occurred a single time. The ten biggest clones cover approximately 13% of the sample. Sequencing input: PBMCs. The receptors here all came from a human donor in good health (CMV status not recorded). Some clones in this sample may be carry-over from other donors' samples.

Only a few counts were recorded for this clonotype. This rearrangement joins TRBV7-9 to TRBJ1-2, with D unclear. This CDR3 contains 15 residues. V lost 6 bases to trimming and J lost 2 bases, with 16 bases between them. From germline, CDR1 is SEHNR and CDR2 FQNEAQ (reference sequence). The DNA of the CDR3 is TGTGCCAGCAGGCAAACGGGAGGCGGGAACTATGGCTACACCTTC. It translates to CASRQTGGGNYGYTF.

The CDR3 DNA reads as TGTGCCATCAGTAAAACGACAGGGGTTGAACAGCCCCAGCATTTT. Translating gives CAISKTTGVEQPQHF. This rearrangement joins TRBV10-3 to TRBJ1-5, with 8 positions matching TRBD1. The CDR3 consists of 15 residues. J gave up 7 bases and V 5 bases, and 10 bases lay outside the gene matches. Germline CDR1 ENHRY, CDR2 SYGVKD.

This clonotype was counted many times. The rearrangement joins TRBV7-2 to TRBJ2-1; D is uncertain. The CDR3 totals 15 residues. Germline CDR1 reads SGHTA; CDR2 reads FQGNSA. Trimming cost V 3 bases and J 1 base, with 10 bases left between them. CDR3 in amino acids: CASSFDVTSYNEQFF. CDR3 coding DNA: TGTGCCAGCAGCTTTGACGTAACATCCTACAATGAGCAGTTCTTC. The full variable domain, with the rest looked up from reference TRBV7-2 and TRBJ2-1, is GAGVSQSPSNKVTEKGKDVELRCDPISGHTALYWYRQSLGQGLEFLIYFQGNSAPDKSGLPSDRFSAERTGGSVSTLTIQRTQQEDSAVYLCASSFDVTSYNEQFFGPGTRLTVL.

The sample holds a few counts of this clonotype. The rearrangement uses TRBV7-8 and TRBJ2-7, with TRBD1 matching 8 bases. CDR1 is SGHVS and CDR2 is FQNEAQ in the germline V gene. There are 14 residues in the CDR3. Trimming at V came to 5 bases and at J to 5 bases, leaving 8 bases not matched to a gene. The CDR3 nucleotides read TGTGCCAGCAGCGTGCACCGGACAGGGAACGAGCAGTACGTC. Translated: CASSVHRTGNEQYV.

The chain carries TRBV5-8 and TRBJ2-5; D is possibly TRBD1 or TRBD2 (5 bases each). CDR3 length: 11 amino acids. The V and J ends lost 1 base and 12 bases respectively, with 10 bases between them. Germline CDR1 and CDR2: SGHTS and YDEGEE. This CDR3 reads CASSLRDHKYF. CDR3 in DNA: TGTGCCAGCAGCTTGCGGGACCACAAGTACTTC.

The chain couples TRBV6-2 or TRBV6-3 to TRBJ1-1; 10 positions match TRBD1. This CDR3 contains 15 residues. Trimming took 6 bases from V and 4 from J; bases not matched to a gene: 8. CDR1 MNHEY and CDR2 SVGEGT come from the germline V gene. CDR3 amino acids: CASRSDRGRFTEAFF. The CDR3, as DNA: TGTGCCAGCAGATCCGACAGGGGGCGATTCACTGAAGCTTTCTTT.

This clonotype has only a few counts. The genes are TRBV18 and TRBJ2-7, with D possibly being TRBD1 (5 bases). The CDR3 covers 14 residues. Between the trimmed V and J ends, which lost 3 bases and 7 bases, there was a span of 16 bases. CDR1 and CDR2 from the germline V gene are KGHSH and LQKENI. CDR3 coding DNA: TGTGCCAGCTCACCGACGGACGTGCAGGGAGAGCAGTACTTC. Protein sequence: CASSPTDVQGEQYF.

This clonotype was recorded a few times. This sequence joins TRBV4-1 and TRBJ1-3; 7 bases match TRBD1. There are 14 residues in the CDR3. With 2 bases clipped from V and 8 bases from J, the junction kept 6 bases outside the gene matches. Germline CDR1 MGHRA, CDR2 YSYEKL. The CDR3, as DNA: TGCGCCAGCAGCCAACTACAGGGGAGGCACACCATATATTTT. Translated: CASSQLQGRHTIYF.

The V and J genes are TRBV4-3 and TRBJ1-6, with 9 bases lining up with TRBD1. The CDR3 has 16 amino acids. CDR1 and CDR2 (germline): LGHNA, YSLEER. J was trimmed by 9 bases and V by 1 base; bases with no gene match: 7. The CDR3 nucleotides are TGCGCCAGCAGCCAAGTTCCGGGACAGGGATCTTCACCCCTCCACTTT. Translated: CASSQVPGQGSSPLHF.